These T cell receptor beta chains were read from a single sample in a study of beta chain features in type 1 diabetes. Produced via immunoSEQ multiplex PCR; TCRdb's table is partial and in-frame only. Among some 410,000 clones listed, roughly 14% were seen once. Specimen: naive CD4+ T cells from blood. The receptors shown here come from a man aged 30-40 years in good health. Each CDR3 is given with its conserved first and last residue. The order of the fields is J gene, clone size, D gene, V gene, CDR3 protein, CDR3 DNA. The D gene is left open where the match is weak. Size tells how often a clone was seen (once, few, many) or the class of an expanded clone, and some rows leave it out.

TRBJ1-2 few - TRBV5-1 CASSFEINYGYTF TGCGCCAGCAGCTTTGAGATTAACTATGGCTACACCTTC
TRBJ2-1 - - TRBV1 CTSRTTRRLINEQFF TGCACCAGCAGGACTACACGGCGGCTGATCAATGAGCAGTTCTTC
TRBJ2-1 - - TRBV5-4 CASSSGYEQFF TGTGCCAGCAGTTCAGGGTATGAGCAGTTCTTC
TRBJ1-1 - - TRBV7-2 CASYLGRQNTEAFF TGTGCCAGCTACCTCGGGAGGCAGAACACTGAAGCTTTCTTT
TRBJ2-3 - - TRBV9 CASSALPSTDTQYF TGTGCCAGCAGCGCCCTACCGAGCACAGATACGCAGTATTTT
TRBJ2-5 few - TRBV18 CASSQSQETQYF TGTGCCAGCTCACAGTCCCAAGAGACCCAGTACTTC
TRBJ1-2 few - TRBV7-9 CASSFKGLDGYTF TGTGCCAGCAGCTTTAAGGGGCTTGATGGCTACACCTTC
TRBJ2-3 once - TRBV5-4 CASSETGSDTQYF TGTGCCAGCAGCGAAACAGGGTCGGATACGCAGTATTTT
TRBJ2-7 - - TRBV19 CASSSVHTYEQYF TGTGCCAGTAGTAGTGTGCATACCTACGAGCAGTACTTC
TRBJ2-3 - - TRBV28 CASSLADPDTQYF TGTGCCAGCAGTTTAGCAGACCCAGATACGCAGTATTTT
TRBJ2-2 - TRBD2 TRBV4-2 CASSRERLAGVAGELFF TGTGCCAGCAGCCGAGAGCGACTAGCGGGAGTGGCCGGGGAGCTGTTTTTT
TRBJ1-1 - - TRBV6-1 CASSRVLNTEAFF TGTGCCAGCAGCCGGGTCTTGAACACTGAAGCTTTCTTT
TRBJ1-4 - TRBD1 TRBV7-9 CASIRTGGEKLFF TGTGCCAGCATCCGGACAGGCGGTGAAAAACTGTTTTTT
TRBJ1-1 few - TRBV30 CAWSPSDSMNTEAFF TGTGCCTGGAGTCCCTCCGACTCAATGAACACTGAAGCTTTCTTT
TRBJ2-3 - - TRBV7-9 CASSPRQELISTDTQYF TGTGCCAGCAGCCCCCGGCAGGAGCTGATTAGCACAGATACGCAGTATTTT
TRBJ2-3 few - TRBV2 CADGTDGDTQYF TGTGCCGATGGGACCGACGGAGATACGCAGTATTTT
TRBJ1-1 few TRBD1 TRBV7-2 CASSNGDRMNTEAFF TGTGCCAGCAGCAATGGGGACAGGATGAACACTGAAGCTTTCTTT
TRBJ1-5 - - TRBV7-2 CASSPRGQPQHF TGTGCCAGCAGCCCCCGGGGTCAGCCCCAGCATTTT
TRBJ2-5 few - TRBV7-9 CASSRTGKGQETQYF TGTGCCAGCAGCCGCACAGGAAAGGGTCAAGAGACCCAGTACTTC
TRBJ2-1 - - TRBV7-9 CASSSGFYNEQFF TGTGCCAGCAGCTCTGGGTTCTACAATGAGCAGTTCTTC
TRBJ1-2 once - TRBV10-2 CASSEVRGREANYGYTF TGCGCCAGCAGTGAAGTCCGAGGCAGGGAGGCGAACTATGGCTACACCTTC
TRBJ2-4 few - TRBV18 CASSPGTRNIQYF TGTGCCAGCTCACCAGGGACTCGTAACATTCAGTACTTC
TRBJ1-1 few TRBD1 TRBV7-9 CASRHATTGTEAFF TGTGCCAGCAGGCACGCGACGACAGGGACTGAAGCTTTCTTT
TRBJ2-3 - - TRBV7-9 CASSLSTPNGADTQYF TGTGCCAGCAGCTTATCGACCCCTAATGGGGCAGATACGCAGTATTTT
TRBJ2-1 many TRBD1 TRBV30 CAWSTGVPEQFF TGTGCCTGGAGTACAGGGGTCCCTGAGCAGTTCTTC
TRBJ1-1 - - TRBV18 CASSNPGQGPEAFF TGTGCCAGCTCCAACCCGGGGCAGGGGCCCGAAGCTTTCTTT